This is a list of T cell receptor beta chains from one sample in a study of cytomegalovirus exposure and HLA in healthy donors. Libraries were prepared by immunoSEQ multiplex PCR; TCRdb keeps only in-frame clonotypes and omits some of them. The repertoire table contains more than 95,000 clones. Sequenced input: PBMCs. Every receptor here comes from a man younger than 40 in good health and CMV-seronegative. Both conserved end residues are part of each CDR3. D genes are given only for firm matches.

DNA	CDR3	V	J	D
TGTGCCACCAGGGACGTCGGGGGTAATTCACCCCTCCACTTT	CATRDVGGNSPLHF	TRBV19	TRBJ1-6	-
TGTGCCAGTAGTACGACAGGGAGCCCGTCTGGAAACACCATATATTTT	CASSTTGSPSGNTIYF	TRBV19	TRBJ1-3	TRBD1
TGTGCCAGCAGCTTACCGGGACAGGGGTCGCGTGGCTACACCTTC	CASSLPGQGSRGYTF	TRBV5-6	TRBJ1-2	TRBD1
TGTGCCAGCAGAACCGAGACACGGACCTACGAGCAGTACTTC	CASRTETRTYEQYF	TRBV28	TRBJ2-7	-
TGTGCCAGTAGTATCTCGGGGAAAGTGGCTGAAGCTTTCTTT	CASSISGKVAEAFF	TRBV19	TRBJ1-1	-
TGCAGCGTCCCCCGGGACAGGGGACCCGGCTACACCTTC	CSVPRDRGPGYTF	TRBV29-1	TRBJ1-2	TRBD1
TGTGCCAGCAGCTTAGCACTAATCAATGAGCAGTTCTTC	CASSLALINEQFF	TRBV11-2	TRBJ2-1	-
TGTGCCAGCAGCCTCAGAGGGACAGGAGAACGTTATAATTCACCCCTCCACTTT	CASSLRGTGERYNSPLHF	TRBV9	TRBJ1-6	TRBD1
TGTGCCAGCAGTTTGTCTCGGGGGGACAATCAGCCCCAGCATTTT	CASSLSRGDNQPQHF	TRBV27	TRBJ1-5	-
TGCGCCAGCAGCCAAGAGGGGCGGGAAGAAGATACGCAGTATTTT	CASSQEGREEDTQYF	TRBV4-1	TRBJ2-3	-
TGCGCCAGCAGCTTGGTAGGGACTAGTAGCGGGATTAACGAGCAGTACTTC	CASSLVGTSSGINEQYF	TRBV5-1	TRBJ2-7	TRBD2
TGCGCCTCCTACAGGGAGGGTGGCTACACCTTC	CASYREGGYTF	TRBV10-2	TRBJ1-2	-
TGTGCCAGCAGCTTGAACAGGCTCACTGAAGCTTTCTTT	CASSLNRLTEAFF	TRBV11-3	TRBJ1-1	-
TGTGCCAGCAGTTTACAAAGGGCAGGGGTCACCGGGGAGCTGTTTTTT	CASSLQRAGVTGELFF	TRBV27	TRBJ2-2	-
TGTGCCATCAGTGAGGGGCGGGAGTTGGATACGCAGTATTTT	CAISEGRELDTQYF	TRBV10-3	TRBJ2-3	TRBD2
TGTGCCAGCAGCTTCCTGGTGGGGGCCGCGAATGAGCAGTTCTTC	CASSFLVGAANEQFF	TRBV9	TRBJ2-1	-
TGTGCCAGCAGCCCCCCTTCCGGCACTGAAGCTTTCTTT	CASSPPSGTEAFF	TRBV11-2	TRBJ1-1	-
TGTGCCAGCAGCTTAGTTGGGCAGGCGGGTGCGGAGACCCAGTACTTC	CASSLVGQAGAETQYF	TRBV7-9	TRBJ2-5	-
TGTGCCTGGAGTAGCGGGAGGGCCTACAATGAGCAGTTCTTC	CAWSSGRAYNEQFF	TRBV30	TRBJ2-1	TRBD2
TGTGCCAGCAGCTTACGGGGGGAGGATACGCAGTATTTT	CASSLRGEDTQYF	TRBV5-6	TRBJ2-3	TRBD2
TGTGCCAGCATGGGGGGGGAGACCCAGTACTTC	CASMGGETQYF	TRBV2	TRBJ2-5	TRBD2
TGTGCCAGCAGTGAAGCGGGAGCGGCAGATACGCAGTATTTT	CASSEAGAADTQYF	TRBV27	TRBJ2-3	TRBD2
TGCGCCAGCAGCCTTCCCCGGACCGGGGGGAATTCACCCCTCCACTTT	CASSLPRTGGNSPLHF	TRBV4-1	TRBJ1-6	-
TGTGCCAGCAGCTTAACTTTAGGCGGGAGGGCTAGCACAGATACGCAGTATTTT	CASSLTLGGRASTDTQYF	TRBV7-2	TRBJ2-3	TRBD2
TGTGCCACCAAATTGAGTAGCTCCTACAATGAGCAGTTCTTC	CATKLSSSYNEQFF	TRBV15	TRBJ2-1	-
TGTGCCAGCAGTTTATTTGCTAGCGGGAGTGTCGATGAGCAGTTCTTC	CASSLFASGSVDEQFF	TRBV27	TRBJ2-1	TRBD2
TGTGCCAGCAGCGGGGGACAGGGTCGGACCGGGGAGCTGTTTTTT	CASSGGQGRTGELFF	TRBV6-1	TRBJ2-2	TRBD1
TGCGCCAGCAGCTTCCCCAGGGAGGGGAACACTGAAGCTTTCTTT	CASSFPREGNTEAFF	TRBV5-1	TRBJ1-1	-
TGTGCCAGCAGCCCAAAGGCAGGCGATGAGCAGTTCTTC	CASSPKAGDEQFF	TRBV4-2	TRBJ2-1	-
TGCGCCAGCAGCCAGGAATCGGGACTAGCCCGAGCGAGCACAGATACGCAGTATTTT	CASSQESGLARASTDTQYF	TRBV4-1	TRBJ2-3	TRBD2
TGTGCCTGGTGGACGGGGGGGTCAAACAATGAGCAGTTCTTC	CAWWTGGSNNEQFF	TRBV30	TRBJ2-1	TRBD2
TGTGCCAGCAGCCAGGGCGGGAATACGCAGTATTTT	CASSQGGNTQYF	TRBV7-9	TRBJ2-3	-
TGTGCCAGCAGCCCTGGCGGGTACCTTTCTGGAAACACCATATATTTT	CASSPGGYLSGNTIYF	TRBV9	TRBJ1-3	-
TGTGCCAGCGCTACCTTTACGAACACTGAAGCTTTCTTT	CASATFTNTEAFF	TRBV27	TRBJ1-1	-
TGCGCCAGCAGCTGGACAGCGAACACCGGGGAGCTGTTTTTT	CASSWTANTGELFF	TRBV5-1	TRBJ2-2	-
TGTGCCAGCAGCGTAGGGACAGGGGTCCAAGAGACCCAGTACTTC	CASSVGTGVQETQYF	TRBV9	TRBJ2-5	TRBD1
TGTGCCTCGAAAATCGGCGGCAATAGCAATCAGCCCCAGCATTTT	CASKIGGNSNQPQHF	TRBV19	TRBJ1-5	-
TGTGCCATCAGTGATACTAATGAAGCTTTCTTT	CAISDTNEAFF	TRBV10-3	TRBJ1-1	-
TGTGCCAGCAGCTCCCCGCAGGGGGAGGCAGGTGAAGCTTTCTTT	CASSSPQGEAGEAFF	TRBV6-1	TRBJ1-1	TRBD1
TGCGCCAGCAGCCCCCTCATACAGGGGACAGAGACCCAGTACTTC	CASSPLIQGTETQYF	TRBV5-1	TRBJ2-5	TRBD1
TGTGCCTGGAGTGGCGGCAACGCGAACACCGGGGAGCTGTTTTTT	CAWSGGNANTGELFF	TRBV30	TRBJ2-2	-
TGTGCCTGGACACCGGGACTCCGGAACGGCGAGCAGTTCTTC	CAWTPGLRNGEQFF	TRBV30	TRBJ2-1	-